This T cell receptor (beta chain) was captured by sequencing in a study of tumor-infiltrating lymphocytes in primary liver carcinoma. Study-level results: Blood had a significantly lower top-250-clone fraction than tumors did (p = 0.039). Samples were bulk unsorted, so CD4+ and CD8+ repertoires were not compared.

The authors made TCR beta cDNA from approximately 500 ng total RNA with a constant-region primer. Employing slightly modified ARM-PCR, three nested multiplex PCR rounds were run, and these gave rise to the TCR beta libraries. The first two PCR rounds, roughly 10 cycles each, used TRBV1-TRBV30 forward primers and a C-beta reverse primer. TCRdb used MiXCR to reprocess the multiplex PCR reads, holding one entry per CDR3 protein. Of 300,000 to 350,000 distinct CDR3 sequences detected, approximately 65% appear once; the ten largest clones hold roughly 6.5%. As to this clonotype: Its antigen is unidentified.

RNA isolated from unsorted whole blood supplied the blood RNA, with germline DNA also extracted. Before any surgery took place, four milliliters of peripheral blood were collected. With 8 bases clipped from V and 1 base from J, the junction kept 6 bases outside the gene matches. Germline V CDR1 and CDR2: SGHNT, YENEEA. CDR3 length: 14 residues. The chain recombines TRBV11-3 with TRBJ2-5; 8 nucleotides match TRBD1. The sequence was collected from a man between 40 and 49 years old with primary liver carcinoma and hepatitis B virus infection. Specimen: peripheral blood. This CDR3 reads CASCRGTGQETQYF. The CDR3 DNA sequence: TGTGCCAGCTGCCGCGGGACAGGCCAAGAGACCCAGTACTTC.